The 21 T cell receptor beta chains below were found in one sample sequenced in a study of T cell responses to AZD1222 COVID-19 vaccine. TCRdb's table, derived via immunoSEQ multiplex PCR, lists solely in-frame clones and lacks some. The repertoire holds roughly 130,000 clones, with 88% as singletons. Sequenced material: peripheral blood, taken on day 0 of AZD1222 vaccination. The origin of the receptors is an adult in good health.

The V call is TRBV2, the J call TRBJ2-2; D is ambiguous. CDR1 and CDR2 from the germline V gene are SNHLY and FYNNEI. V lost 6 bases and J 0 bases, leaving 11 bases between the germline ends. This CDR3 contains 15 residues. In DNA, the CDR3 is TGTGCCAGCAGAAACAGAAGAACGAACACCGGGGAGCTGTTTTTT. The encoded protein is CASRNRRTNTGELFF.

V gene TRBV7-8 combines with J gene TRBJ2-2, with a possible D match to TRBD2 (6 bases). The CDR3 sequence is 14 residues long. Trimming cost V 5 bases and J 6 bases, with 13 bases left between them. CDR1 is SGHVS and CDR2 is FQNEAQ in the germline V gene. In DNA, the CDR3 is TGTGCCAGCAGCCCCCGGGACTTACCCGGGGAGCTGTTTTTT. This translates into CASSPRDLPGELFF.

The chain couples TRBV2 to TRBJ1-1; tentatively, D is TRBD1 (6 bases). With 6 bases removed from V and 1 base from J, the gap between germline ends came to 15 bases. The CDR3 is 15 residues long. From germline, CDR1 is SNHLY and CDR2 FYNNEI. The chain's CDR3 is CASSEWGAKNTEAFF. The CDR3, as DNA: TGTGCCAGCAGCGAGTGGGGGGCTAAGAACACTGAAGCTTTCTTT.

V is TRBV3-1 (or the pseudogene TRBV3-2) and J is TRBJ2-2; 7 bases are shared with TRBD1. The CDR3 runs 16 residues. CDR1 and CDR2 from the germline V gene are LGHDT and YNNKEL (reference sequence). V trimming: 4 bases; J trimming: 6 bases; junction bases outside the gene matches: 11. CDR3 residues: CASSRRQGSLSGELFF. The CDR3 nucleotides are TGTGCCAGCAGCCGAAGACAGGGTAGTTTGTCCGGGGAGCTGTTTTTT.

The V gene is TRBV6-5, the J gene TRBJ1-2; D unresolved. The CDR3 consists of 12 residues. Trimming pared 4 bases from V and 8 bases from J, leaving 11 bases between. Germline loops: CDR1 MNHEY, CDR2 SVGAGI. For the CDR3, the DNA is TGTGCCAGCAGTTCCCCCGTTGGGGGCTACACCTTC. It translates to CASSSPVGGYTF.

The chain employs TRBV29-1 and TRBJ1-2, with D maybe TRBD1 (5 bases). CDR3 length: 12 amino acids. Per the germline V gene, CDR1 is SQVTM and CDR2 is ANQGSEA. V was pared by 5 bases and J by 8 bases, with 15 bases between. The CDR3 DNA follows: TGCAGCGTTTCACCGGGGCGAGAGGGCTACACCTTC. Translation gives CSVSPGREGYTF.

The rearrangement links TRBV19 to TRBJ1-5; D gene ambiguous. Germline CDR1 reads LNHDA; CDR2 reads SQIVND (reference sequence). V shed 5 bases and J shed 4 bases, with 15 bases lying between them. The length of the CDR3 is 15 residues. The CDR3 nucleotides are TGTGCCAGTAGTGAAAATGCGCCATTGAATCAGCCCCAGCATTTT. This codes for CASSENAPLNQPQHF.

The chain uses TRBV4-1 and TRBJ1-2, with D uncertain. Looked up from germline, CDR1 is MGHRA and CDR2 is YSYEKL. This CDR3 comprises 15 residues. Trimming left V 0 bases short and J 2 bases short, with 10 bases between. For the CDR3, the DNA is TGCGCCAGCAGCCAAGAAGAAAGAATCAACTATGGCTACACCTTC. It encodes CASSQEERINYGYTF.

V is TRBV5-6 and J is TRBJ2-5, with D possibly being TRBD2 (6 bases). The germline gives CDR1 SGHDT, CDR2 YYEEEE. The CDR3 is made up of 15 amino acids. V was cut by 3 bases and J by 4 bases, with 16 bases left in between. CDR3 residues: CASSSERASGETQYF. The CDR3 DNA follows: TGTGCCAGCAGCTCCGAGCGGGCTTCGGGAGAGACCCAGTACTTC.

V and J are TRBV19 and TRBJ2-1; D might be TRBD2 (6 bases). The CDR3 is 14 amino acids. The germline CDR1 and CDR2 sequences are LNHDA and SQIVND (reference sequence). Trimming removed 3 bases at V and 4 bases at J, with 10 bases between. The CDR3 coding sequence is TGTGCCAGTAGTATTCTAGCGAATTACAATGAGCAGTTCTTC. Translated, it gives CASSILANYNEQFF.

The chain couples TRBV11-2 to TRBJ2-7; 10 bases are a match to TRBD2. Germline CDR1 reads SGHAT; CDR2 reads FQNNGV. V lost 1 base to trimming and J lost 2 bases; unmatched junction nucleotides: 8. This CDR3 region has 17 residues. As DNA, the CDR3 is TGTGCCAGCAGCTTAGGCGATATAGCGGGAGGAGCCTACGAGCAGTACTTC. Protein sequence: CASSLGDIAGGAYEQYF. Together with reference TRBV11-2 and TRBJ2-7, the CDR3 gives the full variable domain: EAGVAQSPRYKIIEKRQSVAFWCNPISGHATLYWYQQILGQGPKLLIQFQNNGVVDDSQLPKDRFSAERLKGVDSTLKIQPAKLEDSAVYLCASSLGDIAGGAYEQYFGPGTRLTVT.

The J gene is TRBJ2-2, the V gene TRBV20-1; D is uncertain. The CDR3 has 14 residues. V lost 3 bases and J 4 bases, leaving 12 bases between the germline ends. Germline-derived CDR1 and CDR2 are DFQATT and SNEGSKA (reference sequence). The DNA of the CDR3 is TGCAGTGCTAGTGAAAGATTAGGCACCGGGGAGCTGTTTTTT. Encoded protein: CSASERLGTGELFF.

The CDR3 sequence is CASSDQGIGYTF. In DNA form, the CDR3 reads TGTGCCAGCAGTGACCAGGGGATAGGCTACACCTTC. The J gene is TRBJ1-2, the V gene TRBV6-1; possibly TRBD1 for D (6 bases). The length of the CDR3 is 12 residues. Deletions cut 3 bases from V and 8 bases from J, with 10 bases between. The germline CDR1 and CDR2 sequences are MNHNS and SASEGT.

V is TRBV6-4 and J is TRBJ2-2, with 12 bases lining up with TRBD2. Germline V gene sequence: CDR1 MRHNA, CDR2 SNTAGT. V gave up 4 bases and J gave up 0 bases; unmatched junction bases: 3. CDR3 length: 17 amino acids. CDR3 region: CASSVLAGGTNTGELFF. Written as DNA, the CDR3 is TGTGCCAGCAGTGTACTAGCGGGGGGAACGAACACCGGGGAGCTGTTTTTT.

CDR3 amino acids: CASSLGTNYGYTF. In DNA, the CDR3 is TGTGCCAGCAGTTTAGGGACTAACTATGGCTACACCTTC. The chain is built from TRBV28 and TRBJ1-2; no definite D call. Germline loops: CDR1 MDHEN, CDR2 SYDVKM. The CDR3 spans 13 residues. V dropped 2 bases and J dropped 0 bases, with 4 bases sitting between them.

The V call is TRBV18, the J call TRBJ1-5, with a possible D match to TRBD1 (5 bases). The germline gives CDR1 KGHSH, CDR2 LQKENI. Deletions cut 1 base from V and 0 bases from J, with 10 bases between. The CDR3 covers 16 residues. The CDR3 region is CASSPLGRDSNQPQHF. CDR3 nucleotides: TGTGCCAGCTCACCACTTGGCAGGGATAGCAATCAGCCCCAGCATTTT.

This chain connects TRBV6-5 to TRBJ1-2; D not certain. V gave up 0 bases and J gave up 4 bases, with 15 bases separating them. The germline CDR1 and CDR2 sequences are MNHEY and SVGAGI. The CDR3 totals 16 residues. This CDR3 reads CASSYSIPPGPYGYTF. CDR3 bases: TGTGCCAGCAGTTACTCGATCCCCCCCGGGCCCTATGGCTACACCTTC.

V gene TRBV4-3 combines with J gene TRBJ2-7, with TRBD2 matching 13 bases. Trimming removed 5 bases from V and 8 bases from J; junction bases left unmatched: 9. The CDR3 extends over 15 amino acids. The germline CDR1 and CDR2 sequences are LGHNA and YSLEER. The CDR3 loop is CASSDRLAGGLKQYF. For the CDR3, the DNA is TGCGCCAGCAGCGACAGACTAGCGGGAGGTTTGAAGCAGTACTTC.

CDR3 sequence: CASSVSGTSGSTDTQYF. The CDR3 DNA reads as TGCGCCAGCAGCGTCTCCGGGACTAGCGGGAGCACAGATACGCAGTATTTT. V is TRBV5-1 and J is TRBJ2-3; 12 bases match TRBD2. This CDR3 is 17 amino acids long. The V gene end was trimmed by 4 bases and the J gene end by 0 bases; junction bases not matched to a gene: 6. The germline V gene has CDR1 SGHRS and CDR2 YFSETQ.

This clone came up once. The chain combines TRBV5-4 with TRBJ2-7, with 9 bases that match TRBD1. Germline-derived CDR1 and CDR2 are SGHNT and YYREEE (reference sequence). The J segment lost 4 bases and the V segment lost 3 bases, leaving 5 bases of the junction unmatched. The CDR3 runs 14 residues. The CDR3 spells CASSSDRGLYEQYF. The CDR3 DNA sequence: TGTGCCAGCAGCTCCGACAGGGGGTTATACGAGCAGTACTTC.

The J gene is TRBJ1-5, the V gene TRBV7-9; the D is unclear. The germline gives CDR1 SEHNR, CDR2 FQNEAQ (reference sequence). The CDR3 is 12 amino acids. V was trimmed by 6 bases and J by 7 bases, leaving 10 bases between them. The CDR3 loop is CASSVQQQPQHF. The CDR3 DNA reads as TGTGCCAGCAGTGTACAGCAGCAGCCCCAGCATTTT.